Listed below are T cell receptor beta chains from one sample, sequenced in a study of blood T cells in healthy people across ages. From the 5' RACE reads, TCRdb called clonotypes with MiXCR, one entry per CDR3 protein. Of over a million distinct CDR3 sequences listed, over 35% are singletons. The sample comprised blood. The receptor set was obtained from a woman in her sixties in good health. Each CDR3 is given with its conserved first and last residue. D genes are given only for firm matches. Expanded clones get a size class; other rows say once, few or many, or leave the size out.

TRBV12-5	TRBJ2-1	-	-	TGTGCTAGCGTCGCACTCGCGAGTTCCTACAATGAGCAGTTCTTC	CASVALASSYNEQFF
TRBV6-5	TRBJ1-2	-	TRBD1	TGTGCCAGCTTCCGGGACAGGGACCCCTATGGCTACACCTTC	CASFRDRDPYGYTF
TRBV27	TRBJ2-1	-	TRBD2	TGTGCCAGCCGGGGACTAGCGGGCAATGAGCAGTTCTTC	CASRGLAGNEQFF
TRBV12-3/TRBV12-4	TRBJ2-3	-	TRBD2	TGTGCCAGCAGTTCGCAGCGGGAGGCCACAGATACGCAGTATTTT	CASSSQREATDTQYF
TRBV2	TRBJ2-1	-	-	TGTGCCAGCAGTGAACAGAAGCTTGGAGAGCAGTTCTTC	CASSEQKLGEQFF
TRBV7-2	TRBJ2-7	many	TRBD2	TGTGCCAGCAGCTTAGAAACTAGCGGGAACTACGAGCAGTACTTC	CASSLETSGNYEQYF
TRBV20-1	TRBJ2-3	few	TRBD2	TGCAGTGGCTATGATCGACTAGCGGGAGTTTTCACAGATACGCAGTATTTT	CSGYDRLAGVFTDTQYF
TRBV29-1	TRBJ1-2	-	-	TGCAGCGTCCCCTTGGGGGGGGACCACTATGGCTACACCTTC	CSVPLGGDHYGYTF
TRBV29-1	TRBJ1-4	-	-	TGCAGCGTCAGGGAGGGGAGTAATGAAAAACCGTTTTTT	CSVREGSNEKPFF
TRBV5-1	TRBJ2-1	-	-	TGCGCCAGCAGCTTGGGAGCGGAGGCCTACAATGAGCGGTTCTTC	CASSLGAEAYNERFF
TRBV6-1	TRBJ1-1	-	-	TGTGCCAGCAGTGAAATTCAGGATTTAGGGGAAGCTTTCTTT	CASSEIQDLGEAFF
TRBV7-8	TRBJ2-5	-	-	TGTGCCAGCAGCTTAGGAGCCCAGGGAAGGAGGGAGACCCAGTACTTC	CASSLGAQGRRETQYF
TRBV6-5	TRBJ2-1	-	-	TGTGCCAGCAGTTACTCTTTGAGCTTCTACAATGAGCAGTTCTTC	CASSYSLSFYNEQFF
TRBV5-1	TRBJ2-2	few	TRBD2	TGCGCCAGCAGCCCGGCTGGACTAGCGTGGAACACCGGGGAGCTGTTTTTT	CASSPAGLAWNTGELFF
TRBV20-1	TRBJ2-7	-	TRBD2	TGCAGTGCTTATAGCGGGAGGGCCGGGGTTTCCTACGAGCAGTACTTC	CSAYSGRAGVSYEQYF
TRBV7-3	TRBJ2-5	-	-	TGTGCCAGCAGCGTAAGGGGGGGGGCGGATGAGCAGTACTTC	CASSVRGGADEQYF
TRBV6-5	TRBJ1-1	-	TRBD1	TGTGCCAGCAGCCTGGACAGGAACGAAGCTTTCTTT	CASSLDRNEAFF
TRBV10-3	TRBJ2-5	few	-	TGTGCCATCAGTGAGGTCCCCGGGGGGACCCAGTACTTC	CAISEVPGGTQYF
TRBV20-1	TRBJ2-7	few	-	TGCAGTGCTAGAACAGCTTCCTGGTTGGACGAGCAGTACTTC	CSARTASWLDEQYF
TRBV6-5	TRBJ1-1	-	-	TGTGCCAGCAGTTACCGGGGGGAGAACACTGAAGCTTTCTTT	CASSYRGENTEAFF
TRBV11-1	TRBJ2-7	-	-	TGTGCCAGCAGCGTCCATGCAGTGTCGGGAGAGGCCCAGTACTTC	CASSVHAVSGEAQYF
TRBV5-6	TRBJ2-1	few	TRBD1	TGTGCCAGCAGGCACAGGGGGTACCCCTACAATGAGCAGTTCTTC	CASRHRGYPYNEQFF
TRBV6-1	TRBJ1-2	-	-	TGTGCCAGCAGTGAAGGTGGGGGCGAGGCTATGGACACCTTC	CASSEGGGEAMDTF
TRBV6-2/TRBV6-3	TRBJ2-1	-	TRBD2	TGTGCCAGCAGTTACTTTCCTAGCGGACCTCGCTCCTACAATGAGCAGTTCTTC	CASSYFPSGPRSYNEQFF
TRBV7-2	TRBJ2-3	-	TRBD2	TGTGCCAGCAGCTTTAGCGGGGCGGGCAGCACAGATACGCAGTATTTT	CASSFSGAGSTDTQYF
TRBV20-1	TRBJ2-3	-	TRBD2	TGCAGTGGACTAGCGGGAGGAAGCACAGATACGCAGTATTTT	CSGLAGGSTDTQYF
TRBV7-8	TRBJ1-2	-	-	TGTGCCAGCAGCCGAAGAACGCCGGATGGCTACACCTTC	CASSRRTPDGYTF
TRBV29-1	TRBJ2-7	-	TRBD1	TGCAGCTTCACCCGGGACAGGGTCGTTGGAGAGCAGTACTTC	CSFTRDRVVGEQYF
TRBV28	TRBJ2-5	-	-	TGTGCCTGCAGTTTTTTGGGCGGACAAGAGACCCAGTACTTC	CACSFLGGQETQYF
TRBV4-2	TRBJ2-1	-	TRBD2	TGTGCCAGCAGAAGGGAGCGGGAGGCCTATGAGCAGTTCTTC	CASRREREAYEQFF
TRBV7-9	TRBJ2-7	-	-	TGTGCCAGCAGCTTACGGGGGTCCGAGCAGTACTTC	CASSLRGSEQYF
TRBV25-1	TRBJ2-7	-	TRBD1	TGTGCCAGCAACCAAGCCCCTGGACAGGGTGAGATCGAGCAGTACTTC	CASNQAPGQGEIEQYF
TRBV6-2/TRBV6-3	TRBJ2-1	few	-	TGTGCCAGCAGTTCCCCAAGGCCTTCCGGGGGGCATGAGCAGTTCTTC	CASSSPRPSGGHEQFF
TRBV25-1	TRBJ1-1	few	-	TGTGCCAGCAGTCCCCTGGGCGAGGTTTTCGACACTGAAGCTTTCTTT	CASSPLGEVFDTEAFF
TRBV2	TRBJ1-2	-	-	TGTGCCAGCAGTGACCGGAGGATAGACTATGGCTACACCTTC	CASSDRRIDYGYTF
TRBV7-2	TRBJ2-7	-	-	TGTGCCAGCAGCTTAGGCCCGGGGGGCGGGAGTTCCTACGAGCAGTACTTC	CASSLGPGGGSSYEQYF
TRBV5-1	TRBJ2-3	-	-	TGCGCCAGCAGCCCGGTCATGGAGGGTCGGACAGATACGCAGTATTTT	CASSPVMEGRTDTQYF
TRBV20-1	TRBJ2-3	-	TRBD2	TGCAGTGCTATACCAATAGCGGGACTCACAGATACGCAGTATTTT	CSAIPIAGLTDTQYF
TRBV7-2	TRBJ2-3	medium-sized	-	TGTGCCAGCAGGGCTCGAAGCTCCTCTAGCACAGATACGCAGTATTTT	CASRARSSSSTDTQYF
TRBV10-3	TRBJ2-7	-	-	TGTGCCATCAGTGCTAGTAATTCCTACGAGCAGTACTTC	CAISASNSYEQYF
TRBV12-3/TRBV12-4	TRBJ1-3	-	-	TGTGCCAGCGGAGCACGACTCTCTGGAAACACCATATATTTT	CASGARLSGNTIYF
TRBV12-3/TRBV12-4	TRBJ2-3	-	TRBD2	TGTGCCAGCAGTCTAGCGCTAGGGAGCGGGAGTGCAGATACGCAGTATTTT	CASSLALGSGSADTQYF
TRBV20-1	TRBJ2-5	few	-	TGCAGTGCTAGAGATTTTTCAAGGAGCCAAGAGACCCAGTACTTC	CSARDFSRSQETQYF
TRBV28	TRBJ2-7	few	-	TGTGCCAGCCTTACGTATGGGTACGAGCAGTACTTC	CASLTYGYEQYF
TRBV3-1	TRBJ1-6	-	TRBD1	TGTGCCAGCAGCCCAAAGACAGGGTTCTCCTATAATTCACCCCTCCACTTT	CASSPKTGFSYNSPLHF
TRBV4-2	TRBJ2-1	-	-	TGTGCCAGCAGCCAACGATTAGCAGGAGTTGAGCAGTTCTTC	CASSQRLAGVEQFF
TRBV7-2	TRBJ2-5	-	TRBD2	TGTGCCAGCAGCTTAGTACTAGCGGGAGGGCCAACAATATACAATGAGCAGTACTTC	CASSLVLAGGPTIYNEQYF
TRBV2	TRBJ2-7	few	-	TGTGCCAGCATGGTAGAATACGAGCAGTACTTC	CASMVEYEQYF
TRBV5-1	TRBJ1-2	-	-	TGCGCCAGCAGCTCCAGTCGTGGGGCGTTCGACTATGGCTACACCTTC	CASSSSRGAFDYGYTF
TRBV5-1	TRBJ2-5	-	-	TGCGCCAGCAGCCCGCTGGTTGACGGGACCCAGTACTTC	CASSPLVDGTQYF
TRBV12-3/TRBV12-4	TRBJ2-5	few	TRBD2	TGTGCCAGCAACGTATGGTCTAGCGGGAGGGGAGAGACCCAGTACTTC	CASNVWSSGRGETQYF
TRBV20-1	TRBJ2-1	few	-	TGCAGTGCAAGACGGACCGACTCCTACAATGAGCAGTTCTTC	CSARRTDSYNEQFF
TRBV15	TRBJ2-1	-	-	TGTGCCACCAACATAGGGGGGACCTACAATGAGCAGTTCTTC	CATNIGGTYNEQFF
TRBV24-1	TRBJ2-7	once	TRBD2	TGTGCCACCAGTGCTAGCGGGAGTTACGAGCAGTACTTC	CATSASGSYEQYF
TRBV4-2	TRBJ2-1	few	-	TGTGCCAGCAGCCAAACCGGGACGTCCGGCTCCTACAATGAGCAGTTCTTC	CASSQTGTSGSYNEQFF
TRBV2	TRBJ2-7	-	-	TGTGCCAGCAGTGATCCAGGATTCAGCTTCTACGAGCAGTACTTC	CASSDPGFSFYEQYF
TRBV20-1	TRBJ2-7	few	TRBD2	TGCAGCCTCGGGGGGTCAAACTACGAGCAGTACTTC	CSLGGSNYEQYF
TRBV7-2	TRBJ1-3	-	-	TGTGCCAGCAGCTTAGTTTCAGGGACGGCTGGAAACACCATATATTTT	CASSLVSGTAGNTIYF
TRBV5-1	TRBJ2-7	many	TRBD1	TGCGCCAGCAGCTTGGAGGGGACAGGGAACGAGCAGTACTTC	CASSLEGTGNEQYF
TRBV7-2	TRBJ1-1	-	TRBD1	TGTGCCAGCAGTTGGGACAGGGGTGTTGAAGCTTTCTTT	CASSWDRGVEAFF